This record concerns one T cell receptor (beta chain) sequence. Antigen unknown. The CDR3 sequence is 16 residues long. CDR1 is SGHTA and CDR2 is FQGTGA in the germline V gene. V shed 3 bases, J shed 0 bases, and the junction held 5 bases outside the gene matches. This sample was taken from a study of T cell responses to AZD1222 COVID-19 vaccine. Repertoires were generated with immunoSEQ multiplex PCR, while TCRdb's copy carries only in-frame clones and drops some. In the table there are roughly 170,000 clones, around 90% of which are singletons. Study-level results: Researchers report vaccine-associated CD4 TCRs spanning spike, with dominance at 160-218 and 743-854.

This chain uses TRBV7-3 with TRBJ2-1; 7 bases line up with TRBD2. This TCR was sampled from an adult in good health. The sample consisted of peripheral blood, taken on day 0 of AZD1222 vaccination. The CDR3 here is CASSLGLPSSYNEQFF. The CDR3 region has the DNA TGTGCCAGCAGCTTGGGACTACCGAGCTCCTACAATGAGCAGTTCTTC.